What follows are 19 T cell receptor beta chains derived from one specimen sequenced in a study of blood T cell repertoires in COVID-19 (dated by TCRdb to 2019 to 2021). Libraries were made using the immunoSEQ multiplex PCR assay. What TCRdb holds here is the immuneACCESS table cut down to in-frame rearrangements. Part of the clones is not present; checked against another copy, under half of the missing clones reflect an unresolved V gene, and the others are unexplained. A total of approximately 480,000 clones appear in this sample, approximately 90% of them only once. The ten largest make up roughly 0.7% of the sample. Sequences were obtained from PBMCs or T cells enriched from blood (not recorded which). The receptors stem from a woman younger than 35 who had recovered from COVID-19.

This chain connects TRBV12-3 or TRBV12-4 to TRBJ1-2, with D possibly matching TRBD1 (5 bases). With 8 bases removed from V and 8 bases from J, the gap between germline ends came to 18 bases. CDR3 size: 13 residues. CDR3 amino acids: CASSSGGVYGYTF. The CDR3 DNA reads as TGTGCCAGCTCTAGTGGGGGGGTTTACGGCTACACCTTC.

The genes are TRBV30 and TRBJ1-1, with 7 bases fitting TRBD1. There are 15 residues in the CDR3. The ends lost 0 bases at V and 4 bases at J; junction bases unmatched: 8. Per the germline V gene, CDR1 is GTSNPN and CDR2 is SVGIG (reference sequence). The CDR3 here is CAWSVHTGVSTEAFF. DNA for the CDR3: TGTGCCTGGAGTGTACATACAGGGGTGTCCACTGAAGCTTTCTTT.

The chain combines TRBV27 with TRBJ2-2; unclear D gene. Trimming took 4 bases from V and 6 from J, leaving 12 bases between them. The CDR3 loop spans 14 amino acids. The V gene's germline CDR1 is MNHEY and CDR2 SMNVEV (reference sequence). The chain's CDR3 is CASSSSFRSGELFF. The CDR3 nucleotides are TGTGCCAGCAGTTCGTCTTTCCGTTCCGGGGAGCTGTTTTTT.

The genes are TRBV30 and TRBJ2-1; 9 bases fit TRBD2. CDR1 and CDR2 from the germline V gene are GTSNPN and SVGIG (reference sequence). The CDR3 loop spans 15 amino acids. The V and J ends lost 4 bases and 2 bases, in that order; junction bases with no gene match: 6. CDR3 in amino acids: CAWKFRGGAYNEQFF. The CDR3 nucleotides read TGTGCCTGGAAATTCCGCGGGGGGGCCTACAATGAGCAGTTCTTC. Full variable domain (outside the CDR3, taken from reference TRBV30 and TRBJ2-1): SQTIHQWPATLVQPVGSPLSLECTVEGTSNPNLYWYRQAAGRGLQLLFYSVGIGQISSEVPQNLSASRPQDRQFILSSKKLLLSDSGFYLCAWKFRGGAYNEQFFGPGTRLTVL.

The chain links TRBV3-1 (or the pseudogene TRBV3-2) to TRBJ1-2; D gene unclear. V lost 0 bases to trimming and J lost 7 bases, with 18 bases between them. Looked up from germline, CDR1 is LGHDT and CDR2 is YNNKEL (reference sequence). The CDR3 spans 16 residues. The CDR3 loop is CASSQDLASGYAGYTF. CDR3 sequence (DNA): TGTGCCAGCAGCCAAGATCTAGCTTCGGGGTATGCTGGCTACACCTTC.

The chain carries TRBV7-2 and TRBJ2-1, with a weak D call TRBD2 (6 bases). The CDR3 totals 15 residues. V dropped 0 bases and J dropped 9 bases, with 15 bases sitting between them. Germline V CDR1 and CDR2: SGHTA, FQGNSA. CDR3 in amino acids: CASSLAGGDVGEQFF. The CDR3 coding sequence is TGTGCCAGCAGCTTAGCTGGCGGGGACGTCGGTGAGCAGTTCTTC.

V is TRBV29-1 and J is TRBJ2-1, with 9 bases identical to TRBD2. V lost 6 bases, J lost 0 bases, and 6 bases stayed unmatched. The CDR3 is made up of 15 amino acids. Germline V CDR1 and CDR2: SQVTM, ANQGSEA. CDR3 DNA sequence: TGCAGCGTAAGAAGCGGGGGGAGCTCCTACAATGAGCAGTTCTTC. Amino acid sequence: CSVRSGGSSYNEQFF.

The rearrangement links TRBV5-1 to TRBJ2-3; TRBD2 matches at 11 bases. Germline V gene data show CDR1 as SGHRS and CDR2 as YFSETQ. V was clipped by 3 bases and J by 6 bases; unmatched bases: 12. The CDR3 runs to 17 residues. DNA for the CDR3: TGCGCCAGCAGCTACGAAGCCGTTAGCGGGGGGGCCGATACGCAGTATTTT. Translated, it gives CASSYEAVSGGADTQYF.

The rearrangement links TRBV2 to TRBJ1-4; D remains unclear. This CDR3 comprises 15 residues. Germline CDR1 and CDR2: SNHLY and FYNNEI. The V gene lost 5 bases and the J gene lost 8 bases, with 18 bases spanning the gap. Here the CDR3 reads CASSPTQNVGEKLFF. The CDR3 region has the DNA TGTGCCAGCAGTCCCACTCAGAACGTGGGCGAAAAACTGTTTTTT.

The chain joins TRBV6-5 to TRBJ1-3; TRBD1 might be the D (6 bases). The CDR3 has 15 residues. The V end was cut by 6 bases, the J end by 4 bases, with 16 bases between. Germline loops: CDR1 MNHEY, CDR2 SVGAGI. The CDR3 here is CASRTGLVGGNTIYF. CDR3 coding DNA: TGTGCCAGCAGGACAGGTTTGGTAGGCGGAAACACCATATATTTT.

The genes are TRBV19 and TRBJ1-1, with TRBD1 as a possible D gene (5 bases). CDR1 is LNHDA and CDR2 is SQIVND in the germline V gene (reference sequence). This CDR3 is built from 16 residues. The V and J ends lost 8 bases and 1 base respectively, with 20 bases between them. The CDR3 region is CASGHGVRRGNTEAFF. CDR3 nucleotides: TGTGCCAGTGGGCATGGGGTGCGGAGGGGGAACACTGAAGCTTTCTTT.

The chain has TRBV7-9 and TRBJ1-2; D remains ambiguous. The V gene lost 1 base and the J gene lost 7 bases, with 7 bases spanning the gap. CDR1 is SEHNR, CDR2 FQNEAQ, per germline (reference sequence). CDR3 length: 12 amino acids. The CDR3 DNA sequence: TGTGCCAGCAGCTTAGAGGCAGGTGGCTACACCTTC. It specifies CASSLEAGGYTF. Complete variable domain (other parts from reference TRBV7-9 and TRBJ1-2): DTGVSQNPRHKITKRGQNVTFRCDPISEHNRLYWYRQTLGQGPEFLTYFQNEAQLEKSRLLSDRFSAERPKGSFSTLEIQRTEQGDSAMYLCASSLEAGGYTFGSGTRLTVV.

This chain links TRBV6-5 with TRBJ1-2; D perhaps matches TRBD1 (6 bases). The CDR3 has 16 residues. Per the germline V gene, CDR1 is MNHEY and CDR2 is SVGAGI. V dropped 2 bases and J dropped 4 bases, with 17 bases sitting between them. The CDR3 region is CASSYTPSGGPYGYTF. In nucleotides, the CDR3 is TGTGCCAGCAGTTACACCCCCTCGGGGGGCCCCTATGGCTACACCTTC.

V is TRBV6-5 and J is TRBJ2-7; 7 bases are a match to TRBD1. This CDR3 contains 13 residues. CDR1 is MNHEY and CDR2 is SVGAGI in the germline V gene. The J segment lost 3 bases and the V segment lost 6 bases, leaving 5 bases of the junction unmatched. CDR3 amino acids: CASSRDRVYEQYF. CDR3 coding DNA: TGTGCCAGCAGCCGGGACAGAGTCTACGAGCAGTACTTC.

The V and J genes are TRBV25-1 and TRBJ2-7; D remains unclear. The CDR3 covers 12 residues. From germline, CDR1 is MGHDK and CDR2 SYGVNS. V was cut by 0 bases and J by 7 bases, with 7 bases left in between. The CDR3 region has the DNA TGTGCCAGCAGTGAATACTCCAGGGAGCAGTACTTC. It encodes CASSEYSREQYF.

As DNA, the CDR3 is TGCGCCAGCAGCTCGAAACAGGGGTTTAGCAATCAGCCCCAGCATTTT. Its translation: CASSSKQGFSNQPQHF. This chain links TRBV5-1 with TRBJ1-5; 7 nucleotides agree with TRBD1. The CDR3 length is 16 residues. The V gene end was trimmed by 3 bases and the J gene end by 0 bases; junction bases not matched to a gene: 6. CDR1 SGHRS and CDR2 YFSETQ come from the germline V gene. The entire variable domain, with the rest obtained from reference TRBV5-1 and TRBJ1-5, is as follows: KAGVTQTPRYLIKTRGQQVTLSCSPISGHRSVSWYQQTPGQGLQFLFEYFSETQRNKGNFPGRFSGRQFSNSRSEMNVSTLELGDSALYLCASSSKQGFSNQPQHFGDGTRLSIL.

The chain joins TRBV6-1 to TRBJ1-1; TRBD1 aligns across 9 bases. Trimming removed 1 base from V and 9 bases from J; junction bases left unmatched: 3. Germline CDR1 MNHNS, CDR2 SASEGT. The CDR3 has 13 amino acids. The DNA of the CDR3 is TGTGCCAGCAGTGAAGTGGGGACAGGGCAAGCTTTCTTT. Its protein product is CASSEVGTGQAFF.

The rearrangement uses TRBV4-1 and TRBJ2-7, with D uncertain. Germline loops: CDR1 MGHRA, CDR2 YSYEKL. This CDR3 has 12 residues. The germline V and J ends were trimmed by 3 bases and 5 bases, with 8 bases remaining between them. DNA for the CDR3: TGCGCCAGCAGCCATGATGGGCACGAGCAGTACTTC. Its protein product is CASSHDGHEQYF.

Only one count was recorded for this clone. This chain uses TRBV7-6 with TRBJ2-1, with 7 bases identical to TRBD1. Germline loops: CDR1 SGHVS, CDR2 FNYEAQ. This CDR3 region has 15 residues. Trimming at V came to 1 base and at J to 7 bases, leaving 7 bases not matched to a gene. As DNA, the CDR3 is TGTGCCAGCAGCTTAGGGACAGGTGGTTCGAATGAGCAGTTCTTC. This encodes CASSLGTGGSNEQFF.